This TCR beta chain was captured in a study of immune characterization of retroperitoneal liposarcoma. The CDR3 runs 14 residues. Judged by abundance, this clonotype is medium-sized. TCRdb independently ran MiXCR on the PCR reads; one entry per CDR3 protein. The table records approximately 11,000 distinct CDR3 sequences, around 26% of them present only once. The sequence was obtained from a female donor with retroperitoneal liposarcoma. Sequences were obtained from tumor tissue. This chain connects TRBV12-3 or TRBV12-4 to TRBJ2-5; D might be TRBD1 (6 bases). Gene TRBJ2-7 matches the end of the DNA better, so the J call may be wrong. The CDR3 loop reads CASSWMSGVYEQYF. In DNA form, the CDR3 reads TGTGCCAGCAGTTGGATGTCAGGGGTGTACGAGCAGTACTTC.